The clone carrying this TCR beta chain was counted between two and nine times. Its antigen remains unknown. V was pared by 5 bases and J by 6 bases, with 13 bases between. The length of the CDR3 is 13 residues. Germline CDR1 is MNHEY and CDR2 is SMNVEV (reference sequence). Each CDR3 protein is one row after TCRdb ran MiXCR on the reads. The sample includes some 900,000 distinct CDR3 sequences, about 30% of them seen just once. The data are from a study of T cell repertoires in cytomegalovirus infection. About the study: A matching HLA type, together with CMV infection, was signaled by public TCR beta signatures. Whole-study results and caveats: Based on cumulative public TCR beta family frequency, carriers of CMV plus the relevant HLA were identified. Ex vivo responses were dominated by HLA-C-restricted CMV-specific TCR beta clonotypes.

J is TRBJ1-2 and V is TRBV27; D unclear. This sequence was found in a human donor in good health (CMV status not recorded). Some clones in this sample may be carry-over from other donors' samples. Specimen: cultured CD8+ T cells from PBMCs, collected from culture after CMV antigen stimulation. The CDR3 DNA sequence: TGTGCCAGCAGTCCCCAGGTCAGCGATGGCTACACCTTC. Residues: CASSPQVSDGYTF.